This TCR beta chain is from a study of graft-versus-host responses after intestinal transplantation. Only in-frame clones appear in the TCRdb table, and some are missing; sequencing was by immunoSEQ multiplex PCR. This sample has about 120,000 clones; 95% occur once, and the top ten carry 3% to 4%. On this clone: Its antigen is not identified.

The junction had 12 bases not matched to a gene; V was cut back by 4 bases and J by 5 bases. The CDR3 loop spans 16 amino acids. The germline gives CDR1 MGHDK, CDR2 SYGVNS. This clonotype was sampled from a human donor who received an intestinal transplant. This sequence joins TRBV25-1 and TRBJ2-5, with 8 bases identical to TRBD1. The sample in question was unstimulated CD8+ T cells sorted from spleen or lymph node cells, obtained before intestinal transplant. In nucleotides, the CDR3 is TGTGCCAGCAGTGCCAGAGACAGGGGAGGTCAGGAGACCCAGTACTTC. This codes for CASSARDRGGQETQYF.